A single sample is the source of the 16 T cell receptor beta chains below, sequenced in a study of T cells in localized non-small cell lung cancer. The data were produced by immunoSEQ multiplex PCR, yet TCRdb's version contains in-frame clones alone and is incomplete. The sample comprises tens of thousands of clones, around nine tenths of which are singletons, and 20% to 25% rests with the top ten. Sequenced here: peripheral blood, sampled before any cancer treatment. The source is a woman between 35 and 70 years old with stage I squamous cell lung carcinoma.

In its sample, this clone was seen a few times. V is TRBV4-2 and J is TRBJ2-5; 8 bases are shared with TRBD1. V shed 4 bases, J shed 3 bases, and the junction held 4 bases outside the gene matches. Germline-derived CDR1 and CDR2 are LGHNA and YNFKEQ. CDR3 length equals 14 residues. CDR3 loop: CASSPGTGEETQYF. The CDR3, as DNA: TGTGCCAGCAGCCCAGGGACAGGAGAAGAGACCCAGTACTTC.

This chain's CDR3 is CASSLGTGKQPQHF. Written as DNA, the CDR3 is TGTGCCAGCAGTTTAGGGACAGGGAAACAGCCCCAGCATTTT. The chain links TRBV28 to TRBJ1-5, with TRBD1 matching over 9 bases. V trimming: 2 bases; J trimming: 7 bases; junction bases outside the gene matches: 3. The CDR3 consists of 14 residues. Looked up from germline, CDR1 is MDHEN and CDR2 is SYDVKM.

The chain uses TRBV6-5 and TRBJ2-7, with D possibly being TRBD1 or TRBD2 (5 bases each). CDR1 MNHEY and CDR2 SVGAGI come from the germline V gene. CDR3 size: 14 residues. Trimming removed 2 bases at V and 3 bases at J, with 11 bases between. The CDR3 DNA reads as TGTGCCAGCAGTTACGGGGGATATATCTACGAGCAGTACTTC. Its protein product is CASSYGGYIYEQYF.

The chain couples TRBV5-1 to TRBJ1-1; tentative D call: TRBD1 (6 bases). The CDR3 loop spans 14 amino acids. Trimming took off 4 bases at V and 2 bases at J, with 12 bases between the two ends. The V gene's germline CDR1 is SGHRS and CDR2 YFSETQ. CDR3 loop: CASSRTGPNTEAFF. CDR3 nucleotides: TGCGCCAGCAGCCGCACAGGGCCAAACACTGAAGCTTTCTTT.

The rearrangement uses TRBV7-6 and TRBJ2-1; 16 bases align to TRBD2. V was clipped by 4 bases and J by 7 bases; unmatched bases: 10. CDR1 is SGHVS, CDR2 FNYEAQ, per germline. This CDR3 has 18 amino acids. CDR3 protein: CASSSPGTSGGAWNEQFF. CDR3 in DNA: TGTGCCAGCAGCTCGCCCGGGACTAGCGGGGGGGCCTGGAATGAGCAGTTCTTC.

The chain employs TRBV19 and TRBJ1-1; no definite D call. Germline V gives CDR1 LNHDA, CDR2 SQIVND (reference sequence). The ends were cut back, 4 bases at V and 1 base at J, with 10 bases in the middle. The CDR3 is 14 amino acids. The CDR3 coding sequence is TGTGCCAGTAGTACCCTGGAGCCGAACACTGAAGCTTTCTTT. Amino acids: CASSTLEPNTEAFF.

This chain uses TRBV7-3 with TRBJ1-1; a possible D gene is TRBD1 (6 bases). This CDR3 spans 15 amino acids. The germline V gene encodes CDR1 SGHTA and CDR2 FQGTGA. Trimming removed 3 bases at V and 2 bases at J, with 13 bases between. The CDR3 DNA reads TGTGCCAGCAGCTTGGAGGGGGAAGTAAACACTGAAGCTTTCTTT. Translated, it gives CASSLEGEVNTEAFF. Full variable domain (missing parts from reference TRBV7-3 and TRBJ1-1): GAGVSQTPSNKVTEKGKYVELRCDPISGHTALYWYRQSLGQGPEFLIYFQGTGAADDSGLPNDRFFAVRPEGSVSTLKIQRTERGDSAVYLCASSLEGEVNTEAFFGQGTRLTVV.

Here the CDR3 DNA reads TGTGCCAGCAGTGTGGGACACAATAGCAATCAGCCCCAGCATTTT. It is translated as CASSVGHNSNQPQHF. The chain joins TRBV6-1 to TRBJ1-5; maybe TRBD1 (6 bases). Germline CDR1 and CDR2: MNHNS and SASEGT. The CDR3 contains 15 residues. V was shortened by 4 bases and J by 0 bases, with 10 bases between the two germline ends.

This clone was counted between two and nine times. The chain joins TRBV2 to TRBJ1-5; perhaps TRBD1 as D (6 bases). V lost 6 bases to trimming and J lost 3 bases, with 12 bases between them. This CDR3 contains 14 residues. The germline V gene has CDR1 SNHLY and CDR2 FYNNEI. This CDR3 is CASSAGQNNQPQHF. The CDR3 nucleotides read TGTGCCAGCAGCGCAGGACAGAACAATCAGCCCCAGCATTTT.

The table lists this clone with a count of one. V is TRBV5-1 and J is TRBJ1-1; 7 bases match TRBD1. V shed 2 bases, J shed 3 bases, and the junction held 4 bases outside the gene matches. The V gene's germline CDR1 is SGHRS and CDR2 YFSETQ. The CDR3 length is 14 residues. CDR3 sequence (DNA): TGCGCCAGCAGCTTAGGGGGCTTAGACACTGAAGCTTTCTTT. Its protein is CASSLGGLDTEAFF.

The chain is built from TRBV29-1 and TRBJ1-6; D possibly corresponds to TRBD1 (5 bases). Germline CDR1 is SQVTM and CDR2 is ANQGSEA. Deletions cut 5 bases from V and 8 bases from J, with 13 bases between. This CDR3 region has 13 residues. The DNA for the CDR3 is TGCAGCGTTCAGGTAGGGACGGATTCACCCCTCCACTTT. It codes for CSVQVGTDSPLHF.

The chain links TRBV7-9 to TRBJ1-4; 8 positions match TRBD1. The J segment lost 8 bases and the V segment lost 6 bases, leaving 11 bases of the junction unmatched. The CDR3 consists of 15 residues. From germline, CDR1 is SEHNR and CDR2 FQNEAQ (reference sequence). The CDR3 sequence: CASRRTGGSEEKLFF. The DNA of the CDR3 is TGTGCCAGCAGGCGAACAGGGGGGTCGGAGGAAAAACTGTTTTTT.

This rearrangement joins TRBV12-5 to TRBJ1-3, with 7 bases identical to TRBD1. V was pared by 7 bases and J by 2 bases, with 11 bases of the junction left unmatched. The CDR3 spans 16 residues. Germline V gene data show CDR1 as LGHNT and CDR2 as FRNRAP. CDR3 loop: CASDPEQGFAGNTIYF. The CDR3 DNA sequence: TGTGCTAGTGACCCGGAACAGGGGTTCGCTGGAAACACCATATATTTT.

J is TRBJ2-7 and V is TRBV2, with D possibly TRBD2 on 5 matching bases. The germline V gene encodes CDR1 SNHLY and CDR2 FYNNEI. The CDR3 totals 15 residues. The V end lost 6 bases, the J end lost 1 base, and 16 bases lay between the germline ends. The CDR3, as DNA: TGTGCCAGCAGAGAGAGGACTCCTCAATCCTACGAGCAGTACTTC. It translates to CASRERTPQSYEQYF.

There are a few counts of this clone. This chain joins TRBV5-4 and TRBJ2-5; unclear D gene. CDR3 length: 15 amino acids. Trimming pared 1 base from V and 2 bases from J, leaving 12 bases between. Germline V CDR1 and CDR2: SGHNT, YYREEE (reference sequence). CDR3 sequence (DNA): TGTGCCAGCAGCTTGTCGCCCAGTGGACAAGAGACCCAGTACTTC. Protein sequence: CASSLSPSGQETQYF.

V is TRBV27 and J is TRBJ1-1; 7 positions agree with TRBD1. V gave up 5 bases and J gave up 4 bases; unmatched junction bases: 7. CDR3 length: 14 residues. Germline V gives CDR1 MNHEY, CDR2 SMNVEV (reference sequence). The chain's CDR3 is CASSPHRGGTEAFF. CDR3 bases: TGTGCCAGCAGTCCACACAGGGGAGGCACTGAAGCTTTCTTT.